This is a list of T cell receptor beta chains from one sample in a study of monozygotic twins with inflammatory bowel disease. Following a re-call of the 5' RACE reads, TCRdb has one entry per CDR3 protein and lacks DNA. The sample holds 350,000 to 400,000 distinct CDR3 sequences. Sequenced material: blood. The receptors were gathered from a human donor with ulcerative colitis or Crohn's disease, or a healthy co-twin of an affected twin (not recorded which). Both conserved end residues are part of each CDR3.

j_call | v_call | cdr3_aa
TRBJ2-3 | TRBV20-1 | CSAEYIAGGPVDTQYF
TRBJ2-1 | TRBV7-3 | CASSLNPAVTREQFF
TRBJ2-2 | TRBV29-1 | CSAYRGDTGELFF
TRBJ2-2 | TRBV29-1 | CSVVPGQSNTGELFF
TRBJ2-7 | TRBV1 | CTSSQPPRDRAFSASGYEQYF
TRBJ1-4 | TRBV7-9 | CASSQPRQSTNEKLFF
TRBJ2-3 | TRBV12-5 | CASGSGTSRADTQYF
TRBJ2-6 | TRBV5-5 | CASSSLKVSGANVLTF
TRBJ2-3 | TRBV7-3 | CASSLLGADTQYF
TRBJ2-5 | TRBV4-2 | CASSPSQWETQYF
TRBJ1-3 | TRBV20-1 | CSASGAADSGNTIYF
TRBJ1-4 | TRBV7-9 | CASTSGGWETNEKLFF
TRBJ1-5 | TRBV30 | CAWSGGANQPQHF
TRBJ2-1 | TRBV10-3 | CAISESASGFYNEQFF
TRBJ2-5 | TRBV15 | CATSRADRAETQYF
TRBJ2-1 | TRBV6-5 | CASSYRRGYYNEQFF
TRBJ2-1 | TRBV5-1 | CASSWPGDEQFF
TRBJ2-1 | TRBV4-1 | CASSQQTSVSEQFF
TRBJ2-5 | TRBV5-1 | CASSSAGGLQETQYF
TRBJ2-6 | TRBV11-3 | CASSPRAWGQSTHSGANVLTF
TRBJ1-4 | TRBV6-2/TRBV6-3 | CASSARTWPPVF
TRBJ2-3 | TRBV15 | CATTRGGTDTDTQYF
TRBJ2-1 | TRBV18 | CASSRRGEDNEQFF
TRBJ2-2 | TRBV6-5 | CASSYGSGKTGELFF
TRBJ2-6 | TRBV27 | CASSFRRLSGANVLTF
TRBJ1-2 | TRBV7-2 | CASSSDRGVGYTF
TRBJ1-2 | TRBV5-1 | CASSLGLLYGYTF
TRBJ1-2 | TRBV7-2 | CASSLFTAKISNYGYTF
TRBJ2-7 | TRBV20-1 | CSANGARQGAVYEQYF
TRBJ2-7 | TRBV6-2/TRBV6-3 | CASSYFSGVSYEQYF
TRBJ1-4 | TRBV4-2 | CASSQGQGLNEKLFF
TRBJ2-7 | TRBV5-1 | CASSSFGTGSYEQYF
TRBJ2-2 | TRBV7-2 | CASSPNRAGELFF
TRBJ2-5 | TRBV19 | CASSISETQYF
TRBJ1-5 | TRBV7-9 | CASSSHRGDQPQHF
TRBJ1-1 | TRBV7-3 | CASSLIAGGGAGEAFF
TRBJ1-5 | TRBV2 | CASSEEARTGGDQPQHF
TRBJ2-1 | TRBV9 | CASSGPGYNEQFF
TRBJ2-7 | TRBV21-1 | CASSGTGGYEQYF
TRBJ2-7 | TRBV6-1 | CASILTGTASSYEQYF
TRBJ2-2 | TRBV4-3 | CASSLRTLNTGELFF
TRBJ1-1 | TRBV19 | CASTRGGTEAFF
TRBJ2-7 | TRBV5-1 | CASSSPGATRNPGEQYF
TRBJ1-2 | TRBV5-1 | CASSAGQLYGYTF
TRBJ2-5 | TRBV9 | CASSVASGTGIQETQYF
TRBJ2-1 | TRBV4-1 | CASSQERGRSEQFF
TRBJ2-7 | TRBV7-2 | CASSVMGVEQYF
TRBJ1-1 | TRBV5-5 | CASSWSNRETEAFF
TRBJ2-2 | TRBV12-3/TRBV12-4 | CASSQTGNTGELFF
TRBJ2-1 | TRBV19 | CASSVGGRRNRGLFF
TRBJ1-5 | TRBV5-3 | CARSSEKGSQPQHF
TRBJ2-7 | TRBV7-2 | CASSLGGNRRSYEQYF
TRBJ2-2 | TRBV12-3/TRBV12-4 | CASSPRQGSENTGELFF
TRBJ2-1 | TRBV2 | CASSGYLWTANNEQFF